This T cell receptor (beta chain) originates from a study of cytomegalovirus exposure and HLA in healthy donors. The count of this clone is one. This CDR3 comprises 12 residues. The germline V gene encodes CDR1 WSHSY and CDR2 SAAADI. With 3 bases removed from V and 5 bases from J, the gap between germline ends came to 7 bases. The PCR employed 60 Vbeta primers together with 13 Jbeta primers. This table comes from immunoSEQ multiplex PCR, and its TCRdb copy is limited to in-frame clones, with some not included. The table shows some 190,000 clones, with around 80% occurring only once. Material: PBMCs. The sequence was obtained from a man aged 18 to 30 in good health and CMV-seronegative. The chain links TRBV10-2 to TRBJ1-2; D is unresolved. The CDR3 sequence: CASSERGYGYTF. The CDR3 coding sequence is TGCGCCAGCAGTGAACGGGGATATGGCTACACCTTC.